These T cell receptor beta chains were read from a single sample in a study of T cell responses to AZD1222 COVID-19 vaccine. Libraries were prepared by immunoSEQ multiplex PCR; TCRdb keeps only in-frame clonotypes and omits some of them. The sample yields around 120,000 clones, around 87% seen once. The material was peripheral blood, obtained on day 0 of AZD1222 vaccination. These receptors came from an adult in good health. Both conserved end residues are part of each CDR3. Each record gives: CDR3 DNA, CDR3 protein, V gene, clone size, J gene, D gene. The D gene is left open where the match is weak. Rows may omit the clone size; those that give it use once, few, many or a size class.

cdr3_nt: TGTGCCAGCACCAGGTCAGGGACAAGCCAAGAGACCCAGTACTTC; cdr3_aa: CASTRSGTSQETQYF; v_call: TRBV9; clone_size: .; j_call: TRBJ2-5; d_call: .
cdr3_nt: TGTGCCAGCAGCTTTAACAGCCTACAGCAGAAGAACACTGAAGCTTTCTTT; cdr3_aa: CASSFNSLQQKNTEAFF; v_call: TRBV7-9; clone_size: .; j_call: TRBJ1-1; d_call: .
cdr3_nt: TGTGCCAGCACTGAACCCCTCGAACCAGGGGACCTCTATGGCTACACCTTC; cdr3_aa: CASTEPLEPGDLYGYTF; v_call: TRBV5-8; clone_size: .; j_call: TRBJ1-2; d_call: .
cdr3_nt: TGCGCCAGCAGCAGGAAGGGACTAGCGGTTCCGATGAGCTCCTACAATGAGCAGTTCTTC; cdr3_aa: CASSRKGLAVPMSSYNEQFF; v_call: TRBV5-1; clone_size: once; j_call: TRBJ2-1; d_call: TRBD2
cdr3_nt: TGTGCCAGCAGTAACAGGGTTGGCTACACCTTC; cdr3_aa: CASSNRVGYTF; v_call: TRBV6-5; clone_size: .; j_call: TRBJ1-2; d_call: .
cdr3_nt: TGTGCCAGCTCACCACGGCCGGGCCTCAACTATGGCTACACCTTC; cdr3_aa: CASSPRPGLNYGYTF; v_call: TRBV18; clone_size: .; j_call: TRBJ1-2; d_call: .
cdr3_nt: TGTGCCAGCAGCCAAGCGGGGCACCCCGGGGAGCTGTTTTTT; cdr3_aa: CASSQAGHPGELFF; v_call: TRBV3-1/TRBV3-2; clone_size: .; j_call: TRBJ2-2; d_call: .
cdr3_nt: TGTGCCAGCAGTCGGACCGGGACAGGGTCTTCACCCCTCCACTTT; cdr3_aa: CASSRTGTGSSPLHF; v_call: TRBV27; clone_size: .; j_call: TRBJ1-6; d_call: TRBD1
cdr3_nt: TGTGCCAGCAGCCCTAGTGTCCACTACGAGCAGTACTTC; cdr3_aa: CASSPSVHYEQYF; v_call: TRBV4-2; clone_size: few; j_call: TRBJ2-7; d_call: .
cdr3_nt: TGCGCCAGCAGCTTGCCAGGGGCCCGGGAGCTGTTTTTT; cdr3_aa: CASSLPGARELFF; v_call: TRBV5-1; clone_size: few; j_call: TRBJ2-2; d_call: .
cdr3_nt: TGTGCCAGCACCACGTCGGGGGAAGGCTACACCTTC; cdr3_aa: CASTTSGEGYTF; v_call: TRBV3-1/TRBV3-2; clone_size: .; j_call: TRBJ1-2; d_call: .
cdr3_nt: TGCGCCAGCAGCTTGGAGGGGAAACGCACAGATACGCAGTATTTT; cdr3_aa: CASSLEGKRTDTQYF; v_call: TRBV5-1; clone_size: .; j_call: TRBJ2-3; d_call: .
cdr3_nt: TGTGCCAGCAGTTTCCGGACAGGGGAGACCCAGTACTTC; cdr3_aa: CASSFRTGETQYF; v_call: TRBV6-2/TRBV6-3; clone_size: .; j_call: TRBJ2-5; d_call: TRBD1
cdr3_nt: TGTGCCACCTATGCGGTCGGGGGGGCCTACGAGCAGTACTTC; cdr3_aa: CATYAVGGAYEQYF; v_call: TRBV28; clone_size: .; j_call: TRBJ2-7; d_call: TRBD2
cdr3_nt: TGTGCCAGCAGCCGGACAGGGGCCCAAGCTAACTATGGCTACACCTTC; cdr3_aa: CASSRTGAQANYGYTF; v_call: TRBV9; clone_size: few; j_call: TRBJ1-2; d_call: TRBD1
cdr3_nt: TGTGCCAGCAGCTTCGGACAGGGGGTTTACGAGCAGTACTTC; cdr3_aa: CASSFGQGVYEQYF; v_call: TRBV27; clone_size: .; j_call: TRBJ2-7; d_call: TRBD1
cdr3_nt: TGTGCCAGCAGGAAGCAGGGAGCCCACAATCAGCCCCAGCATTTT; cdr3_aa: CASRKQGAHNQPQHF; v_call: TRBV2; clone_size: .; j_call: TRBJ1-5; d_call: .
cdr3_nt: TGTGCCAGCAGCGTAGGTCGTCTCGAGCAGTACTTC; cdr3_aa: CASSVGRLEQYF; v_call: TRBV9; clone_size: .; j_call: TRBJ2-7; d_call: .
cdr3_nt: TGTGCCACTAGGACAGGTCTCTACGAGCAGTACTTC; cdr3_aa: CATRTGLYEQYF; v_call: TRBV19; clone_size: once; j_call: TRBJ2-7; d_call: TRBD1
cdr3_nt: TGTGCCAGCAGTTACGTTGCCCAAGAGACCCAGTACTTC; cdr3_aa: CASSYVAQETQYF; v_call: TRBV6-5; clone_size: .; j_call: TRBJ2-5; d_call: .
cdr3_nt: TGTGCCAGCAGCAAGTCTAGTCGCTCAGATACGCAGTATTTT; cdr3_aa: CASSKSSRSDTQYF; v_call: TRBV7-7; clone_size: .; j_call: TRBJ2-3; d_call: .
cdr3_nt: TGCGCCAGCAGCCGGAATTATCCGGACAGAGAAGCTTTCTTT; cdr3_aa: CASSRNYPDREAFF; v_call: TRBV4-1; clone_size: .; j_call: TRBJ1-1; d_call: .
cdr3_nt: TGTGCCAGCAGACGAAATACCCGGGAGCTGTTTTTT; cdr3_aa: CASRRNTRELFF; v_call: TRBV2; clone_size: .; j_call: TRBJ2-2; d_call: .
cdr3_nt: TGTGCCAGTAGTATAGATCAGGGCAGAATGAACACTGAAGCTTTCTTT; cdr3_aa: CASSIDQGRMNTEAFF; v_call: TRBV19; clone_size: .; j_call: TRBJ1-1; d_call: .
cdr3_nt: TGTGCCAGCAGACTAGACAGCGAAGCTTTCTTT; cdr3_aa: CASRLDSEAFF; v_call: TRBV7-2; clone_size: .; j_call: TRBJ1-1; d_call: .
cdr3_nt: TGTGCCACCAGCAGAGGAGGGGTCCTGGCCTATGGCTACACCTTC; cdr3_aa: CATSRGGVLAYGYTF; v_call: TRBV15; clone_size: .; j_call: TRBJ1-2; d_call: .
cdr3_nt: TGTGCCAGCGGCCAGAAGGGACAGCTCACCTACGAGCAGTACTTC; cdr3_aa: CASGQKGQLTYEQYF; v_call: TRBV6-5; clone_size: .; j_call: TRBJ2-7; d_call: TRBD1
cdr3_nt: TGTGCCAGTAGTATCCTCGGCACAGTCTATAATTCACCCCTCCACTTT; cdr3_aa: CASSILGTVYNSPLHF; v_call: TRBV19; clone_size: .; j_call: TRBJ1-6; d_call: .
cdr3_nt: TGCGCCAGCAGTGGCGGCCGGGACAGGGGCCAAGAGACCCAGTACTTC; cdr3_aa: CASSGGRDRGQETQYF; v_call: TRBV10-1; clone_size: .; j_call: TRBJ2-5; d_call: TRBD1
cdr3_nt: TGCGCCAGCAGCCAGGATTTGGACAGTTACTATGGCTACACCTTC; cdr3_aa: CASSQDLDSYYGYTF; v_call: TRBV4-3; clone_size: once; j_call: TRBJ1-2; d_call: .
cdr3_nt: TGTGCCATCAGTGAGTCCGGACGTCTTCAGTACTTC; cdr3_aa: CAISESGRLQYF; v_call: TRBV10-3; clone_size: .; j_call: TRBJ2-7; d_call: .
cdr3_nt: TGCAGTGCTAGTAACAGGGCGTTGTCGGTAGAGACCCAGTACTTC; cdr3_aa: CSASNRALSVETQYF; v_call: TRBV20-1; clone_size: .; j_call: TRBJ2-5; d_call: .
cdr3_nt: TGTGCCAGCAGTAGGTCCCGCACAGATACGCAGTATTTT; cdr3_aa: CASSRSRTDTQYF; v_call: TRBV6-5; clone_size: few; j_call: TRBJ2-3; d_call: .
cdr3_nt: TGTGCCAGCAGCCAAACCCCCAGCGGACCCTACAATGAGCAGTTCTTC; cdr3_aa: CASSQTPSGPYNEQFF; v_call: TRBV4-2; clone_size: few; j_call: TRBJ2-1; d_call: .
cdr3_nt: TGCGCCAGCAGCCAAGCGGGATCAGGGGCCAACGTCCTGACTTTC; cdr3_aa: CASSQAGSGANVLTF; v_call: TRBV4-3; clone_size: .; j_call: TRBJ2-6; d_call: .
cdr3_nt: TGTGCCAGCAGTTCTAAACAAAGCAGTGAAGCTTTCTTT; cdr3_aa: CASSSKQSSEAFF; v_call: TRBV6-5; clone_size: .; j_call: TRBJ1-1; d_call: .
cdr3_nt: TGCGCCAGCAGCCATTCGCCTCAGGGAGGCACTGAAGCTTTCTTT; cdr3_aa: CASSHSPQGGTEAFF; v_call: TRBV4-1; clone_size: .; j_call: TRBJ1-1; d_call: .
cdr3_nt: TGTGCCAGCAGCCTCGCCGGACAGGGAAACATTCAGTACTTC; cdr3_aa: CASSLAGQGNIQYF; v_call: TRBV27; clone_size: .; j_call: TRBJ2-4; d_call: TRBD1
cdr3_nt: TGTGCCAGCAGCCGCCTAGGCCAGGGGACCTACGAGCAGTACTTC; cdr3_aa: CASSRLGQGTYEQYF; v_call: TRBV3-1/TRBV3-2; clone_size: .; j_call: TRBJ2-7; d_call: .
cdr3_nt: TGTGCCAGCAGTTTACGAGGGGTTAGGACTGAAGCTTTCTTT; cdr3_aa: CASSLRGVRTEAFF; v_call: TRBV28; clone_size: .; j_call: TRBJ1-1; d_call: .
cdr3_nt: TGTGCCAGCTCACCACAGGGGACATACTCTGGAAACACCATATATTTT; cdr3_aa: CASSPQGTYSGNTIYF; v_call: TRBV18; clone_size: .; j_call: TRBJ1-3; d_call: .
cdr3_nt: TGCGCCAGCAGCCAAGAACGAGCAGAAAATTCACCCCTCCACTTT; cdr3_aa: CASSQERAENSPLHF; v_call: TRBV4-3; clone_size: .; j_call: TRBJ1-6; d_call: .
cdr3_nt: TGTGCCAGTAGTATTAAGGGAGGTAATGAAAAACTGTTTTTT; cdr3_aa: CASSIKGGNEKLFF; v_call: TRBV19; clone_size: few; j_call: TRBJ1-4; d_call: .
cdr3_nt: TGTGCCAGTAGTATAAGGCAGGGGGGCAATCAGCCCCAGCATTTT; cdr3_aa: CASSIRQGGNQPQHF; v_call: TRBV19; clone_size: .; j_call: TRBJ1-5; d_call: TRBD1
cdr3_nt: TGTGCCAGCAGCCGCCAGGGTAGGGGGCCCAGCACAGATACGCAGTATTTT; cdr3_aa: CASSRQGRGPSTDTQYF; v_call: TRBV3-1/TRBV3-2; clone_size: .; j_call: TRBJ2-3; d_call: TRBD1
cdr3_nt: TGCAGCGTTGGGGGACGACTAGCAGATACGCAGTATTTT; cdr3_aa: CSVGGRLADTQYF; v_call: TRBV29-1; clone_size: .; j_call: TRBJ2-3; d_call: .
cdr3_nt: TGTGCCAGCAGCTCCACATTGGCGCCCTACGAGCAGTACTTC; cdr3_aa: CASSSTLAPYEQYF; v_call: TRBV5-4; clone_size: once; j_call: TRBJ2-7; d_call: .
cdr3_nt: TGTGCCAGCAGTTACTCGCCGACAGGGATCAATCAGCCCCAGCATTTT; cdr3_aa: CASSYSPTGINQPQHF; v_call: TRBV6-7; clone_size: .; j_call: TRBJ1-5; d_call: TRBD1
cdr3_nt: TGTGCCAGTAGTATTATGTCTGGGTTTCACGAGCAGTACTTC; cdr3_aa: CASSIMSGFHEQYF; v_call: TRBV19; clone_size: .; j_call: TRBJ2-7; d_call: .
cdr3_nt: TGTGCCAGTAGTATAGGCTTGTGGGCCCGGGAAGAGACCCAGTACTTC; cdr3_aa: CASSIGLWAREETQYF; v_call: TRBV19; clone_size: .; j_call: TRBJ2-5; d_call: .
cdr3_nt: TGTGCCAGCAGCTTCCAGGGTGTAGGGTCCTACAATGAGCAGTTCTTC; cdr3_aa: CASSFQGVGSYNEQFF; v_call: TRBV7-8; clone_size: .; j_call: TRBJ2-1; d_call: .
cdr3_nt: TGTGCCTCACGCCGGGACAGGGCTCGTGGGGCCAACGTCCTGACTTTC; cdr3_aa: CASRRDRARGANVLTF; v_call: TRBV30; clone_size: once; j_call: TRBJ2-6; d_call: TRBD1
cdr3_nt: TGTGCCAGTAACCTAGGGGGTCTGGACACCGGGGAGCTGTTTTTT; cdr3_aa: CASNLGGLDTGELFF; v_call: TRBV19; clone_size: few; j_call: TRBJ2-2; d_call: .
cdr3_nt: TGTGCCAGCAGCTTAGCGGTCGGGGGGAACTATGGCTACACCTTC; cdr3_aa: CASSLAVGGNYGYTF; v_call: TRBV7-8; clone_size: .; j_call: TRBJ1-2; d_call: .
cdr3_nt: TGCGCCAGCAGCCCGACTGACAGCCGAAATGGCTACACCTTC; cdr3_aa: CASSPTDSRNGYTF; v_call: TRBV5-1; clone_size: .; j_call: TRBJ1-2; d_call: .